One and the same sample provided the 20 T cell receptor beta chains below, sequenced in a study of blood T cell repertoires in COVID-19. Repertoires were generated with immunoSEQ multiplex PCR, while TCRdb's copy carries only in-frame clones and drops some. The sample lists a few hundred thousand clones; 80% to 90% were seen once. Sequencing was carried out using peripheral blood. All receptors derive from a woman aged 45-65 years with COVID-19, enrolled during active disease.

The V gene is TRBV9, the J gene TRBJ2-2; no reliable D call. V lost 0 bases to trimming and J lost 4 bases, with 7 bases between them. CDR1 is SGDLS, CDR2 YYNGEE, per germline. The CDR3 loop spans 14 amino acids. CDR3 DNA: TGTGCCAGCAGCGTAGAACTCTTCACCGGGGAGCTGTTTTTT. Its translation: CASSVELFTGELFF.

This rearrangement joins TRBV19 to TRBJ2-7, with 8 bases aligning to TRBD2. The CDR3 length is 14 residues. The trim removed 3 bases at V and 2 bases at J, leaving 3 bases unmatched. The germline V gene has CDR1 LNHDA and CDR2 SQIVND (reference sequence). The CDR3 DNA sequence: TGTGCCAGTAGTATTCCGGGGGGGACCTACGAGCAGTACTTC. This sequence encodes CASSIPGGTYEQYF. The full variable domain, with the rest looked up from reference TRBV19 and TRBJ2-7, is DGGITQSPKYLFRKEGQNVTLSCEQNLNHDAMYWYRQDPGQGLRLIYYSQIVNDFQKGDIAEGYSVSREKKESFPLTVTSAQKNPTAFYLCASSIPGGTYEQYFGPGTRLTVT.

This clone was recorded only once. The chain joins TRBV7-8 to TRBJ2-1; 7 nucleotides match TRBD1. There are 17 residues in the CDR3. CDR1 is SGHVS and CDR2 is FQNEAQ in the germline V gene. The J segment lost 2 bases and the V segment lost 6 bases, leaving 13 bases of the junction unmatched. The CDR3 spells CASSWGMRQGAYNEQFF. CDR3 coding DNA: TGTGCCAGCAGTTGGGGGATGCGGCAGGGGGCCTACAATGAGCAGTTCTTC.

This chain uses TRBV19 with TRBJ2-3; 9 nucleotides align to TRBD1. This CDR3 has 13 residues. V shed 7 bases, J shed 3 bases, and the junction held 2 bases outside the gene matches. Germline CDR1 is LNHDA and CDR2 is SQIVND (reference sequence). The CDR3 DNA follows: TGTGCCAGTATCGGGACAGGGACAGATACGCAGTATTTT. This sequence encodes CASIGTGTDTQYF. Filled out from reference TRBV19 and TRBJ2-3, the complete variable domain reads DGGITQSPKYLFRKEGQNVTLSCEQNLNHDAMYWYRQDPGQGLRLIYYSQIVNDFQKGDIAEGYSVSREKKESFPLTVTSAQKNPTAFYLCASIGTGTDTQYFGPGTRLTVL.

The chain combines TRBV3-1 (or the pseudogene TRBV3-2) with TRBJ2-3; the match to TRBD1 covers 7 bases. The germline V gene encodes CDR1 LGHDT and CDR2 YNNKEL (reference sequence). This CDR3 comprises 15 residues. V dropped 2 bases and J dropped 2; count of bases not matched to a gene: 4. The DNA of the CDR3 is TGTGCCAGCAGCCAACGACAGGGAAACACAGATACGCAGTATTTT. The encoded protein is CASSQRQGNTDTQYF.

V gene TRBV7-2 combines with J gene TRBJ1-2; 8 positions match TRBD1. The ends lost 5 bases at V and 3 bases at J; junction bases unmatched: 2. Germline V lookup: CDR1 SGHTA, CDR2 FQGNSA. The CDR3 sequence is 13 residues long. This CDR3 reads CASSADRDYGYTF. CDR3 bases: TGTGCCAGCAGCGCGGACAGGGACTATGGCTACACCTTC.

The chain links TRBV4-3 to TRBJ1-5; 8 nucleotides match TRBD1. The CDR3 is made up of 15 amino acids. With V trimmed by 2 bases and J by 7 bases, 7 bases remained unmatched. The germline gives CDR1 LGHNA, CDR2 YSLEER. CDR3 in amino acids: CASSQSNTGGQPQHF. The CDR3 region has the DNA TGCGCCAGCAGCCAATCCAATACAGGGGGGCAGCCCCAGCATTTT.

This rearrangement joins TRBV10-3 to TRBJ2-7; 9 bases fit TRBD1. This CDR3 is built from 14 residues. The germline gives CDR1 ENHRY, CDR2 SYGVKD. The ends lost 6 bases at V and 2 bases at J; junction bases unmatched: 5. The CDR3 DNA reads TGTGCCATCAGGGCGGGACAGGGTACCTACGAGCAGTACTTC. It codes for CAIRAGQGTYEQYF.

This clone was recorded many times. J is TRBJ1-2 and V is TRBV11-1; the match to TRBD1 covers 9 bases. From germline, CDR1 is SGHAT and CDR2 FQDESV (reference sequence). J gave up 5 bases and V 5 bases, and 9 bases lay outside the gene matches. The CDR3 is 15 amino acids. CDR3 in DNA: TGTGCCAGCAGCCCCTCCGGTGGACAGGGGTATGGCTACACCTTC. This sequence encodes CASSPSGGQGYGYTF.

This chain joins TRBV7-3 and TRBJ1-1; 9 bases are shared with TRBD1. The CDR3 loop spans 15 amino acids. Trimming removed 4 bases from V and 5 bases from J; junction bases left unmatched: 8. Germline values: CDR1 SGHTA, CDR2 FQGTGA. DNA for the CDR3: TGTGCCAGCAGCTCTACCGGGACAGGGCAGACTGAAGCTTTCTTT. Protein: CASSSTGTGQTEAFF.

A single count supports this clone. The V gene is TRBV5-4, the J gene TRBJ2-3; weak D call: TRBD2 (6 bases). The V and J ends lost 10 bases and 0 bases respectively, with 12 bases between them. Per germline, CDR1 SGHNT and CDR2 YYREEE (reference sequence). CDR3 length equals 13 residues. In DNA, the CDR3 is TGTGCCGGCGGGAAATCTAGCACAGATACGCAGTATTTT. As protein: CAGGKSSTDTQYF.

The gene calls are TRBV5-1 and TRBJ2-3; TRBD1 aligns across 7 bases. The V and J ends lost 2 bases and 6 bases, in that order; junction bases with no gene match: 9. Germline CDR1 is SGHRS and CDR2 is YFSETQ. CDR3 length: 15 amino acids. CDR3 in amino acids: CASSFRQGPVDTQYF. CDR3 nucleotides: TGCGCCAGCAGCTTTAGACAGGGCCCCGTGGATACGCAGTATTTT.

The rearrangement links TRBV7-8 to TRBJ2-7; 9 nucleotides align to TRBD2. The CDR3 totals 14 residues. Germline CDR1 reads SGHVS; CDR2 reads FQNEAQ. The ends lost 3 bases at V and 7 bases at J; junction bases unmatched: 7. The CDR3 sequence is CASSFQPRGGEQYF. In DNA, the CDR3 is TGTGCCAGCAGCTTCCAACCGCGGGGGGGGGAGCAGTACTTC.

The rearrangement uses TRBV5-1 and TRBJ2-7; 10 bases fit TRBD1. This CDR3 spans 14 amino acids. Germline V gene sequence: CDR1 SGHRS, CDR2 YFSETQ. The ends lost 0 bases at V and 5 bases at J; junction bases unmatched: 2. The CDR3 DNA follows: TGCGCCAGCAGCTTGGCGGGACAGGGGAACGAGCAGTACTTC. Protein: CASSLAGQGNEQYF.

The rearrangement joins TRBV12-3 or TRBV12-4 to TRBJ2-2, with D possibly TRBD2 on 6 matching bases. CDR3 length equals 13 residues. Trimming pared 7 bases from V and 7 bases from J, leaving 13 bases between. This chain's CDR3 is CASNPGGGGELFF. The CDR3 DNA reads as TGTGCCAGCAATCCCGGGGGTGGCGGGGAGCTGTTTTTT.

The genes are TRBV7-7 and TRBJ2-2; D is undetermined. This CDR3 spans 16 amino acids. Germline values: CDR1 SSHAT, CDR2 FNYEAQ (reference sequence). Trimming took off 5 bases at V and 0 bases at J, with 13 bases between the two ends. The CDR3 nucleotides read TGTGCCAGCAGCCCCCTACCGCCCGCGAACACCGGGGAGCTGTTTTTT. Translated, it gives CASSPLPPANTGELFF.

This chain links TRBV5-5 with TRBJ1-2; TRBD1 matches 7 bases. The CDR3 extends over 13 amino acids. The junction had 8 bases not matched to a gene; V was cut back by 4 bases and J by 8 bases. Germline V gene sequence: CDR1 SGHKS, CDR2 YYEKEE (reference sequence). The CDR3 sequence: CASSPTGLEGYTF. The CDR3 nucleotides read TGTGCCAGCAGCCCGACAGGGTTGGAAGGCTACACCTTC.

This clone appeared once. V and J are TRBV27 and TRBJ2-7; perhaps TRBD1 as D (6 bases). The V gene's germline CDR1 is MNHEY and CDR2 SMNVEV (reference sequence). The length of the CDR3 is 14 residues. The V gene lost 6 bases and the J gene lost 0 bases, with 12 bases spanning the gap. In DNA, the CDR3 is TGTGCCAGCAGACAGTACAGGGACTCCTACGAGCAGTACTTC. This gives the protein CASRQYRDSYEQYF.

V and J are TRBV29-1 and TRBJ2-7; perhaps TRBD1 as D (5 bases). The germline V gene encodes CDR1 SQVTM and CDR2 ANQGSEA. Trimming cost V 1 base and J 7 bases, with 17 bases left between them. The CDR3 totals 14 residues. CDR3 nucleotides: TGCAGCGTTGAAGCCCATCCCGAGTACAGGGAGCAGTACTTC. Protein: CSVEAHPEYREQYF.

This clone appeared a single time. The rearrangement joins TRBV18 to TRBJ1-1, with D uncertain. The germline V and J ends were trimmed by 2 bases and 6 bases, with 10 bases remaining between them. This CDR3 has 13 residues. Per the germline V gene, CDR1 is KGHSH and CDR2 is LQKENI. The chain's CDR3 is CASSPSREAEAFF. CDR3 nucleotides: TGTGCCAGCTCACCATCGCGGGAGGCTGAAGCTTTCTTT.